These 21 T cell receptor beta chains came from one sample sequenced in a study of blood T cell repertoires in COVID-19. Some clones are missing from TCRdb's copy, which holds only in-frame ones; the method was immunoSEQ multiplex PCR. The sample comprises some 170,000 clones, around 80% of which are singletons, and roughly 15% rests with the top ten. The sequencing input was PBMCs or T cells enriched from blood (not recorded which). These receptors all stem from a man between 45 and 60 years old who had recovered from COVID-19.

The rearrangement uses TRBV5-5 and TRBJ1-3; 9 bases map to TRBD1. Germline CDR1 SGHKS, CDR2 YYEKEE (reference sequence). V lost 0 bases and J lost 3; bases outside the gene matches: 4. The CDR3 runs to 16 residues. CDR3 bases: TGTGCCAGCAGCTTGGCCACAGGGGGCGGTGGAAACACCATATATTTT. This sequence encodes CASSLATGGGGNTIYF.

The genes are TRBV19 and TRBJ1-5, with 8 bases identical to TRBD1. J lost 6 bases, V lost 2 bases, and 9 bases had no gene match. The CDR3 is 16 residues long. Germline CDR1 LNHDA, CDR2 SQIVND (reference sequence). CDR3 sequence (DNA): TGTGCCAGTAGTATATTCCAGGGGGCGCTTTCTCAGCCCCAGCATTTT. This sequence encodes CASSIFQGALSQPQHF.

The chain joins TRBV5-4 to TRBJ2-3, with 8 bases lining up with TRBD2. This CDR3 is built from 15 residues. The V segment lost 3 bases and the J segment 7 bases; nucleotides outside the gene matches: 10. Germline CDR1 is SGHNT and CDR2 is YYREEE (reference sequence). The CDR3 sequence: CASSSGLRGAYTQYF. The CDR3 DNA is TGTGCCAGCAGCTCCGGTTTGCGGGGGGCTTATACGCAGTATTTT.

The chain links TRBV6-5 to TRBJ1-2; 9 positions agree with TRBD1. Looked up from germline, CDR1 is MNHEY and CDR2 is SVGAGI. This CDR3 comprises 15 residues. With 6 bases clipped from V and 4 bases from J, the junction kept 9 bases outside the gene matches. CDR3 coding DNA: TGTGCCAGCAGCTCCACACAGGGGGCGGTCTATGGCTACACCTTC. Translating gives CASSSTQGAVYGYTF.

The chain couples TRBV3-1 (or the pseudogene TRBV3-2) to TRBJ2-7; D gene unclear. V was shortened by 1 base and J by 4 bases, with 5 bases between the two germline ends. There are 12 residues in the CDR3. Germline V gene lookup returns CDR1 LGHDT and CDR2 YNNKEL (reference sequence). CDR3 DNA sequence: TGTGCCAGCAGCCAAGGGCATTACGAGCAGTACTTC. This codes for CASSQGHYEQYF.

The V and J genes are TRBV3-1 (or the pseudogene TRBV3-2) and TRBJ2-1, with a possible D match to TRBD2 (6 bases). The CDR3 extends over 12 amino acids. V lost 3 bases to trimming and J lost 10 bases, with 10 bases between them. Germline lookup yields CDR1 LGHDT and CDR2 YNNKEL (reference sequence). CDR3 DNA: TGTGCCAGCAGCCATACTAGCCGGGAGCAGTTCTTC. This sequence encodes CASSHTSREQFF.

The chain carries TRBV29-1 and TRBJ2-5; TRBD1 matches at 9 bases. Germline V gene sequence: CDR1 SQVTM, CDR2 ANQGSEA. This CDR3 contains 13 residues. Losses at the gene ends were 8 bases for V and 2 bases for J; bases not matched to a gene: 6. CDR3 nucleotides: TGCAGCCTCTCCGGGACAGGGCAAGAGACCCAGTACTTC. The encoded protein is CSLSGTGQETQYF.

The chain joins TRBV29-1 to TRBJ2-3; TRBD1 matches at 9 bases. The CDR3 loop spans 15 amino acids. Germline V gives CDR1 SQVTM, CDR2 ANQGSEA. The trim removed 0 bases at V and 1 base at J, leaving 2 bases unmatched. The CDR3 sequence is CSVEDWTGGTDTQYF. The CDR3 coding sequence is TGCAGCGTTGAAGATTGGACAGGGGGCACAGATACGCAGTATTTT.

The V gene is TRBV30, the J gene TRBJ2-7; TRBD1 matches 9 bases. J was trimmed by 1 base and V by 1 base; bases with no gene match: 8. Germline V CDR1 and CDR2: GTSNPN, SVGIG (reference sequence). The CDR3 covers 16 residues. The CDR3 nucleotides read TGTGCCTGGAGTGCCCTTGGGACAGGGCGTTCCTACGAGCAGTACTTC. Its protein is CAWSALGTGRSYEQYF. The full variable domain, rest sourced from reference TRBV30 and TRBJ2-7, is SQTIHQWPATLVQPVGSPLSLECTVEGTSNPNLYWYRQAAGRGLQLLFYSVGIGQISSEVPQNLSASRPQDRQFILSSKKLLLSDSGFYLCAWSALGTGRSYEQYFGPGTRLTVT.

The chain's CDR3 is CASSRLEGFTEAFF. In DNA, the CDR3 is TGTGCCAGCAGTCGGCTAGAGGGTTTCACTGAAGCTTTCTTT. V usage is TRBV2 and J usage is TRBJ1-1; D is unclear. Trimming removed 5 bases from V and 4 bases from J, with 14 bases in between. The CDR3 loop spans 14 amino acids. CDR1 and CDR2 from the germline V gene are SNHLY and FYNNEI.

This clone was found once. The chain carries TRBV18 and TRBJ1-2; 8 bases are a match to TRBD1. This CDR3 is 14 amino acids long. After removal of 3 bases from V and 5 bases from J, the junction contained 5 bases not matched to a gene. Germline loops: CDR1 KGHSH, CDR2 LQKENI. CDR3: CASSPGQESYGYTF. The DNA for the CDR3 is TGTGCCAGCTCACCGGGACAGGAGTCTTATGGCTACACCTTC.

The CDR3 region has the DNA TGTGCCAGCTCACCACAGGGGCTCAGTTACGAGCAGTACTTC. It yields the protein CASSPQGLSYEQYF. The chain couples TRBV18 to TRBJ2-7; perhaps TRBD1 as D (5 bases). V dropped 1 base and J dropped 4 bases, with 11 bases sitting between them. The CDR3 is made up of 14 amino acids. Germline V gives CDR1 KGHSH, CDR2 LQKENI.

The chain employs TRBV30 and TRBJ1-2, with TRBD1 matching 9 bases. Germline-derived CDR1 and CDR2 are GTSNPN and SVGIG (reference sequence). The CDR3 covers 13 residues. V gave up 3 bases and J gave up 4 bases; unmatched junction bases: 3. CDR3 in amino acids: CAWSGTGPYGYTF. CDR3 coding DNA: TGTGCCTGGAGCGGGACAGGGCCCTATGGCTACACCTTC.

V and J are TRBV7-8 and TRBJ1-5; no clear D. The V gene's germline CDR1 is SGHVS and CDR2 FQNEAQ. Trimming took off 3 bases at V and 2 bases at J, with 8 bases between the two ends. This CDR3 is 14 amino acids long. The CDR3 DNA reads as TGTGCCAGCAGCTTTAATGGGCGCAATCAGCCCCAGCATTTT. It is translated as CASSFNGRNQPQHF.

V is TRBV7-2 and J is TRBJ1-3, with D tentatively TRBD1 (6 bases). The CDR3 runs to 17 residues. V lost 1 base and J lost 0, with 13 bases in between. From germline, CDR1 is SGHTA and CDR2 FQGNSA. CDR3 loop: CASSLGPGQYSGNTIYF. The CDR3 DNA reads as TGTGCCAGCAGCTTAGGACCTGGACAGTACTCTGGAAACACCATATATTTT.

CDR3 protein: CASSFGRGLVDEQFF. CDR3 in DNA: TGTGCCAGCAGCTTCGGCAGGGGGCTAGTCGATGAGCAGTTCTTC. J is TRBJ2-1 and V is TRBV7-7, with 8 positions matching TRBD1. Germline V CDR1 and CDR2: SSHAT, FNYEAQ (reference sequence). The CDR3 runs to 15 residues. V shed 3 bases and J 8 bases; nucleotides not matched to a gene: 9.

This clone was recorded once. The chain carries TRBV27 and TRBJ2-7; 8 bases agree with TRBD2. The V gene end was trimmed by 5 bases and the J gene end by 2 bases; junction bases not matched to a gene: 8. The CDR3 contains 15 residues. Germline CDR1 reads MNHEY; CDR2 reads SMNVEV (reference sequence). The CDR3 spells CASSKPGLVPYEQYF. DNA of the CDR3: TGTGCCAGCAGTAAGCCGGGACTAGTCCCCTACGAGCAGTACTTC.

The chain joins TRBV5-8 to TRBJ2-3; 11 bases fit TRBD2. V was pared by 5 bases and J by 2 bases, with 10 bases of the junction left unmatched. Germline CDR1 is SGHTS and CDR2 is YDEGEE. The CDR3 runs 17 residues. The CDR3 coding sequence is TGTGCCAGCAGTTATATCCCACTAGCGGGGGTCACAGATACGCAGTATTTT. Amino acid sequence: CASSYIPLAGVTDTQYF.

The chain carries TRBV5-1 and TRBJ2-4, with 7 bases matching TRBD1. V was pared by 3 bases and J by 8 bases, with 2 bases of the junction left unmatched. The length of the CDR3 is 12 residues. CDR1 and CDR2 (germline): SGHRS, YFSETQ. CDR3 nucleotides: TGCGCCAGCAGCTACCAGGGGGACATTCAGTACTTC. Translating gives CASSYQGDIQYF.

J is TRBJ1-1 and V is TRBV30, with D perhaps TRBD1 (6 bases). The CDR3 is 13 amino acids. CDR1 and CDR2 from the germline V gene are GTSNPN and SVGIG (reference sequence). Trimming stripped 4 bases from V and 1 base from J, with 10 bases between. Written as DNA, the CDR3 is TGTGCCTGGAACAGGGTCCAGAACACTGAAGCTTTCTTT. It specifies CAWNRVQNTEAFF.

Here the CDR3 DNA reads TGTGCCAGCAGCTTCGACTTACCGGCTGGCTACACCTTC. Translating it yields CASSFDLPAGYTF. The chain carries TRBV7-2 and TRBJ1-2; no firm D call. Germline V gene sequence: CDR1 SGHTA, CDR2 FQGNSA. CDR3 length: 13 amino acids. Trimming stripped 3 bases from V and 7 bases from J, with 12 bases between.